These 19 T cell receptor beta chains were sequenced from one sample in a study of tumor-infiltrating lymphocytes in primary liver carcinoma. Starting from 450 to 500 ng of total RNA, TCR beta cDNA was produced with a primer in the constant region. Slightly modified ARM-PCR, run as three nested multiplex PCR rounds, produced the TCR beta libraries. Each of the first two PCR rounds ran about 9 cycles with TRBV1-TRBV30 forward and C-beta reverse primers. TCRdb recomputed calls from the multiplex PCR reads with MiXCR, one row per CDR3 protein. This sample has about 180,000 distinct CDR3 sequences; less than 65% occur once, and the top ten carry roughly 76%. Unsorted whole blood served as the source of blood RNA, and germline DNA was extracted as well. Sequencing was done on a sample of peripheral blood. The source of these receptors is a man aged 40-50 years with primary liver carcinoma and hepatitis B virus infection.

To note about this clonotype: The junction does not match germline at one end; this may be a read error. The V and J genes are TRBV11-2 and TRBJ2-7; D is unclear. The CDR3 runs to 13 residues. CDR1 is SGHAT, CDR2 FQNNGV, per germline. In DNA, the CDR3 is TGTGTCAGCAGCTTGGTCCCTGACCGCGAGCAGTACTTC. It translates to CVSSLVPDREQYF.

CDR3 amino acids: CASSVESRDYEQYF. CDR3 DNA: TGTGCCAGCTCGGTGGAATCGCGGGACTACGAGCAGTACTTC. V gene TRBV18 combines with J gene TRBJ2-7; possible D gene TRBD2, 6 bases. Between the trimmed V and J ends, which lost 6 bases and 3 bases, there was a span of 15 bases. The V gene's germline CDR1 is KGHSH and CDR2 LQKENI. CDR3 length: 14 amino acids.

The gene calls are TRBV6-6 and TRBJ2-2; D gene uncertain. Trimming stripped 0 bases from V and 7 bases from J, with 9 bases between. The CDR3 length is 14 residues. Germline CDR1 reads MNHNY; CDR2 reads SVGAGI (reference sequence). The CDR3 loop is CASSYSWVIGELFF. The CDR3 DNA reads TGTGCCAGCAGTTACTCGTGGGTAATCGGGGAGCTGTTTTTT.

On this clonotype itself: With a much larger clone just one base away, this may be a read error. The V call is TRBV29-1, the J call TRBJ2-7; D is possibly TRBD1 (6 bases). The germline gives CDR1 SQVTM, CDR2 ANQGSEA. The CDR3 is 12 amino acids. The CDR3 DNA reads as TGCAACGTTGAACTACAGGGAGACGGGCAGTACTTC. Protein sequence: CNVELQGDGQYF.

The chain uses TRBV6-2 or TRBV6-3 and TRBJ2-1, with TRBD2 matching over 9 bases. The CDR3 is made up of 14 amino acids. CDR1 MNHEY and CDR2 SVGEGT come from the germline V gene. Trimming at V came to 6 bases and at J to 4 bases, leaving 4 bases not matched to a gene. In nucleotides, the CDR3 is TGTGCCAGCAGGCGGACTAGCGAATACAATGAGCAGTTCTTC. It encodes CASRRTSEYNEQFF.

Concerning this clonotype: The conserved closing phenylalanine or tryptophan is absent in this CDR3, likely reflecting a read error. The chain couples TRBV14 to TRBJ2-2, with D unclear. Germline V gene lookup returns CDR1 SGHDN and CDR2 FVKESK. V shed 6 bases and J shed 1 base, with 6 bases lying between them. This CDR3 spans 13 amino acids. The CDR3 spells CASRDGNTGELFY. DNA of the CDR3: TGTGCCAGCAGGGACGGGAACACCGGGGAGCTGTTTTAT.

Comment on this clonotype: The missing conserved phenylalanine or tryptophan at the end of this CDR3 makes a read error likely. The genes are TRBV11-2 and TRBJ2-1, with TRBD2 matching over 7 bases. Germline lookup yields CDR1 SGHAT and CDR2 FQNNGV. Trimming cost V 5 bases and J 13 bases; bases outside gene matches: 14. This CDR3 is 14 amino acids long. The CDR3 DNA sequence: TGTGCCAGCAGCCTACTTAGCGGGCTGGCTCTTCAGTTCTTA. Translation gives CASSLLSGLALQFL.

The chain joins TRBV30 to TRBJ2-1; tentative D call: TRBD1 (5 bases). The CDR3 covers 13 residues. CDR1 is GTSNPN, CDR2 SVGIG, per germline (reference sequence). V was pared by 1 base and J by 10 bases, with 14 bases between. CDR3 DNA sequence: TGTGCCTGGAGTGCTACAGGTCTAGGGGAGCAGTTCTTC. Protein product: CAWSATGLGEQFF.

The chain couples TRBV6-1 to TRBJ1-4; D perhaps matches TRBD1 (6 bases). This CDR3 contains 13 residues. Per germline, CDR1 MNHNS and CDR2 SASEGT. V dropped 8 bases and J dropped 2 bases, with 9 bases sitting between them. The DNA of the CDR3 is TGTGCCAGCTGCAGGGGTACTAATGAAAAACTGTTTTTT. This sequence encodes CASCRGTNEKLFF.

The rearrangement joins TRBV10-3 to TRBJ2-6, with D unclear. The CDR3 consists of 15 residues. The V end lost 6 bases, the J end lost 1 base, and 10 bases lay between the germline ends. The germline CDR1 and CDR2 sequences are ENHRY and SYGVKD. The CDR3 is CAISEKISGANVLTF. CDR3 sequence (DNA): TGTGCCATCAGCGAGAAGATTTCTGGGGCCAACGTCCTGACTTTC.

About this clonotype: Germline is not matched at one junction end, which may reflect a read error. The chain links TRBV4-2 to TRBJ2-7; TRBD2 agrees at 9 bases. The length of the CDR3 is 16 residues. CDR1 LGHNA and CDR2 YNFKEQ come from the germline V gene. Written as DNA, the CDR3 is TGTACCAGCAGCCCCCCGTTTAGCGGGAGCTCCTACGAGCAGTACTTC. It is translated as CTSSPPFSGSSYEQYF.

The table lists this clonotype with a count of one. The chain joins TRBV7-3 to TRBJ2-1; TRBD2 aligns across 10 bases. This CDR3 spans 15 amino acids. The V gene end was trimmed by 2 bases and the J gene end by 10 bases; junction bases not matched to a gene: 8. Germline V gene data show CDR1 as SGHTA and CDR2 as FQGTGA. This chain's CDR3 is CASSLGASGRGEQFF. The CDR3 region has the DNA TGTGCCAGCAGCTTAGGGGCTAGCGGGAGAGGGGAGCAGTTCTTC.

This chain uses TRBV12-3 or TRBV12-4 with TRBJ1-6; D may be TRBD1 (5 bases). The CDR3 runs 13 residues. Trimming pared 2 bases from V and 15 bases from J, leaving 14 bases between. The CDR3 DNA is TGTGCCAGCAGTTTACAGGGCGTAGGTCACCTCCACTTT. It codes for CASSLQGVGHLHF.

Here the CDR3 DNA reads TGTGCCAGCATCCCGGGACAGAGCTCTGGAAACACCATATATTTT. Protein: CASIPGQSSGNTIYF. The chain links TRBV28 to TRBJ1-3; 7 bases are a match to TRBD1. V trimming: 7 bases; J trimming: 0 bases; junction bases outside the gene matches: 6. Germline CDR1 MDHEN, CDR2 SYDVKM. CDR3 size: 15 residues.

The chain is built from TRBV5-4 and TRBJ2-3; D unresolved. Per germline, CDR1 SGHNT and CDR2 YYREEE (reference sequence). The V and J ends lost 0 bases and 0 bases respectively, with 11 bases between them. The CDR3 spans 16 residues. CDR3 sequence reads: CASSLVAQTSTDTQYF. The CDR3 nucleotides read TGTGCCAGCAGCTTGGTGGCACAGACTAGCACAGATACGCAGTATTTT.

This clonotype was recorded at least ten times. The gene calls are TRBV5-5 and TRBJ1-1, with a tentative D call TRBD1 (5 bases). The V gene's germline CDR1 is SGHKS and CDR2 YYEKEE (reference sequence). Trimming shortened V by 4 bases and J by 0 bases, and 10 bases separated the two germline ends. This CDR3 comprises 14 residues. The CDR3 DNA reads as TGTGCCAGCAGCACGGACACTCTGAACACTGAAGCTTTCTTT. Its translation is CASSTDTLNTEAFF.

As regards this clonotype: A much larger clone sits a single nucleotide away, making a read error possible. This chain connects TRBV11-2 to TRBJ2-2, with 11 bases aligning to TRBD2. The CDR3 is 17 residues long. Germline V gene lookup returns CDR1 SGHAT and CDR2 FQNNGV. J lost 4 bases, V lost 6 bases, and 10 bases had no gene match. In nucleotides, the CDR3 is TGTGCCAGCAGTCCACTGGGACTAGCGGATATCACCGGGGAGCTGTTTTTT. Residues: CASSPLGLADITGELFF.

As for this clonotype: This CDR3 is missing its conserved last phenylalanine or tryptophan, likely due to a read error. The J gene is TRBJ2-1, the V gene TRBV10-3; 12 bases agree with TRBD2. The CDR3 contains 16 residues. The germline gives CDR1 ENHRY, CDR2 SYGVKD. V gave up 2 bases and J gave up 7 bases; unmatched junction bases: 6. The CDR3 spells CAISEKTSGRTNEQFS. The CDR3 coding sequence is TGTGCCATCAGTGAGAAAACTAGCGGGAGGACGAATGAGCAGTTCTCC.

The V and J genes are TRBV6-1 and TRBJ1-1, with TRBD1 matching over 9 bases. Germline CDR1 reads MNHNS; CDR2 reads SASEGT. CDR3 length: 14 residues. With 6 bases clipped from V and 4 bases from J, the junction kept 6 bases outside the gene matches. The CDR3 here is CASSEQGARTEAFF. The CDR3, as DNA: TGTGCCAGCAGCGAACAGGGGGCTCGCACTGAAGCTTTCTTT.